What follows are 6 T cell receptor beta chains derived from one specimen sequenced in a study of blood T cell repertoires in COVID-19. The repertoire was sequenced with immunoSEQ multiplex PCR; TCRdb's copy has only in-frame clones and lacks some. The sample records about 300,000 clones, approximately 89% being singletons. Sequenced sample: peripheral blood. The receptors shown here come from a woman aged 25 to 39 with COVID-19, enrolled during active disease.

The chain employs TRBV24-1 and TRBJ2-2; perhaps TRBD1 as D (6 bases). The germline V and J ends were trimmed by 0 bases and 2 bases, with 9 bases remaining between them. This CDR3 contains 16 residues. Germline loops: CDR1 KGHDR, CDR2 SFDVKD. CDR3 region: CATSDLGQRNTGELFF. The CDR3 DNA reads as TGTGCCACCAGTGATTTGGGACAGCGAAACACCGGGGAGCTGTTTTTT.

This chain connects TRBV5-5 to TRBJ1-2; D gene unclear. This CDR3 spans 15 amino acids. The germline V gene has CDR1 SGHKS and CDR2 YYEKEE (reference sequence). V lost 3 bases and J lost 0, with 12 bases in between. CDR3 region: CASSSSLTPNYGYTF. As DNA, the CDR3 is TGTGCCAGCAGCTCCTCACTCACCCCTAACTATGGCTACACCTTC.

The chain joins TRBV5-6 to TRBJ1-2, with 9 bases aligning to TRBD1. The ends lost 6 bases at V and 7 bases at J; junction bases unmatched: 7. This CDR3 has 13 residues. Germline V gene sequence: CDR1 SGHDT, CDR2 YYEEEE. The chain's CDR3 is CASIVQGARGYTF. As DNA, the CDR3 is TGTGCCAGCATCGTACAGGGGGCTCGTGGCTACACCTTC.

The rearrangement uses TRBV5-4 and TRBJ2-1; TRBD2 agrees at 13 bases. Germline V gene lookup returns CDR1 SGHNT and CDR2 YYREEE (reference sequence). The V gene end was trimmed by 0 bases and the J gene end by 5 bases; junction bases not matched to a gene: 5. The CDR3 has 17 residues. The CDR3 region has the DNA TGTGCCAGCAGCTTGGATACTAGCGGGGGGGCTCACAATGAGCAGTTCTTC. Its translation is CASSLDTSGGAHNEQFF.

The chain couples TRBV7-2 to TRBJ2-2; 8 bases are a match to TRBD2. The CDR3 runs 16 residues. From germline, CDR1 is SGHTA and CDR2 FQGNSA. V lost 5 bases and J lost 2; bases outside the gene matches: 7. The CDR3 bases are TGTGCCAGCAGCCCCCGGGGGGGGAGAAACACCGGGGAGCTGTTTTTT. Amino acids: CASSPRGGRNTGELFF. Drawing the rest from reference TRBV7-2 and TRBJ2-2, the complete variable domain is GAGVSQSPSNKVTEKGKDVELRCDPISGHTALYWYRQSLGQGLEFLIYFQGNSAPDKSGLPSDRFSAERTGGSVSTLTIQRTQQEDSAVYLCASSPRGGRNTGELFFGEGSRLTVL.

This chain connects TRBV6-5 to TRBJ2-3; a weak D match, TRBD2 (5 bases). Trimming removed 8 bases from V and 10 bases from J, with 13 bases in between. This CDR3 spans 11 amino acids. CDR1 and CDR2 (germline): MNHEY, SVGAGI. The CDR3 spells CASGPDWAQYF. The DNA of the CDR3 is TGTGCCAGCGGTCCGGACTGGGCGCAGTATTTT.